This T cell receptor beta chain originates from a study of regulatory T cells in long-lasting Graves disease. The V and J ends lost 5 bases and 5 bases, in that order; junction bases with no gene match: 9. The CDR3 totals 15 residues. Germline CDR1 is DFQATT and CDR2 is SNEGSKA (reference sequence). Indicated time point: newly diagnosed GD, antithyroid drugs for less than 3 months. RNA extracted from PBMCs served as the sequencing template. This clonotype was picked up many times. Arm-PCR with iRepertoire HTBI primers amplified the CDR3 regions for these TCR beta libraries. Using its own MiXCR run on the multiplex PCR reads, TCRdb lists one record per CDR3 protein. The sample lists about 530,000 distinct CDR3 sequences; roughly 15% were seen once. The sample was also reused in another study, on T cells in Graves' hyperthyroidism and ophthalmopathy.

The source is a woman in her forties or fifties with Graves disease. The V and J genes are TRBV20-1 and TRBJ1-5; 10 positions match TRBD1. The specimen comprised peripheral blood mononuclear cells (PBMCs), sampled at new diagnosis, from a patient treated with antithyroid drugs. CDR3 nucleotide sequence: TGCAGTGCTTCTACCGGACAGGGGGTGGATCAGCCCCAGCATTTT. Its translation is CSASTGQGVDQPQHF.